This T cell receptor beta chain is drawn from a study of long-term antiretroviral therapy in people with HIV. Study-level points and caveats: Controls showed broader CDR3 length ranges than did the HIV repertoires.

V was pared by 4 bases and J by 4 bases, with 3 bases of the junction left unmatched. CDR3 length equals 14 residues. Germline V lookup: CDR1 MNHEY, CDR2 SVGAGI. The run of the v3.0 immunoSEQ assay was at survey level. Sequencing used immunoSEQ multiplex PCR; TCRdb keeps in-frame clones, though not all of them. The repertoire holds 25,000 or so clones, with 85% to 90% as singletons. Comments on this clone: Its antigen is unidentified.

The material was unsorted PBMCs, obtained 1.9 years after starting antiretroviral therapy. This receptor was taken from a woman in her thirties with HIV. This chain joins TRBV6-5 and TRBJ1-3; 8 bases are shared with TRBD1. The CDR3 nucleotides read TGTGCCAGCAGTTCCGGACAGGGAGGAAACACCATATATTTT. It yields the protein CASSSGQGGNTIYF.